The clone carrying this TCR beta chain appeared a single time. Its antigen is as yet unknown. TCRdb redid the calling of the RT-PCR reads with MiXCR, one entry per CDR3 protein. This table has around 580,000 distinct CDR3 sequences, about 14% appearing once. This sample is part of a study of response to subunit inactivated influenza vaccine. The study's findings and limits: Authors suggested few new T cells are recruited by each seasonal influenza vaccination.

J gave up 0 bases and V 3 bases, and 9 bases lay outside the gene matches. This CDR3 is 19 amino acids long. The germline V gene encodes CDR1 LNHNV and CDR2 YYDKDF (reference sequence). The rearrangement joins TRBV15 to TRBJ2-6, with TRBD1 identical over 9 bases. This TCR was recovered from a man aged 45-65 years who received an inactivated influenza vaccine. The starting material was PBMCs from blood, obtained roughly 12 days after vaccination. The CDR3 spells CATSSLEWTGDSGANVLTF. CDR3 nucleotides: TGTGCCACCAGCAGCCTTGAGTGGACAGGGGACTCTGGGGCCAACGTCCTGACTTTC. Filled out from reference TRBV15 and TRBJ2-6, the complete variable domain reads DAMVIQNPRYQVTQFGKPVTLSCSQTLNHNVMYWYQQKSSQAPKLLFHYYDKDFNNEADTPDNFQSRRPNTSFCFLDIRSPGLGDTAMYLCATSSLEWTGDSGANVLTFGAGSRLTVL.